The present entry profiles one T cell receptor beta chain with its context. The antigen remains undetermined. The data were produced by immunoSEQ multiplex PCR, yet TCRdb's version contains in-frame clones alone and is incomplete. The sample contains about 210,000 clones, approximately 94% of which appear only once. The CDR3 sequence is 12 residues long. The V gene's germline CDR1 is GTSNPN and CDR2 SVGIG (reference sequence). V was pared by 6 bases and J by 3 bases, with 12 bases between. The data belong to a study of T cell responses to AZD1222 COVID-19 vaccine. Study-wide findings and caveats: Only six people who got AZD1222 tested seropositive at baseline. Breadth and depth of Spike-specific TCRs rose after two AZD1222 doses.

The chain is built from TRBV30 and TRBJ2-7; perhaps TRBD2 as D (6 bases). The TCR was taken from an adult who received the MenACWY meningococcal vaccine as a control. Material: peripheral blood, obtained 28 days after the second dose of the MenACWY control vaccine. For the CDR3, the DNA is TGTGCCTGTACGGAGGGGAACTACGAGCAGTACTTC. It translates to CACTEGNYEQYF.